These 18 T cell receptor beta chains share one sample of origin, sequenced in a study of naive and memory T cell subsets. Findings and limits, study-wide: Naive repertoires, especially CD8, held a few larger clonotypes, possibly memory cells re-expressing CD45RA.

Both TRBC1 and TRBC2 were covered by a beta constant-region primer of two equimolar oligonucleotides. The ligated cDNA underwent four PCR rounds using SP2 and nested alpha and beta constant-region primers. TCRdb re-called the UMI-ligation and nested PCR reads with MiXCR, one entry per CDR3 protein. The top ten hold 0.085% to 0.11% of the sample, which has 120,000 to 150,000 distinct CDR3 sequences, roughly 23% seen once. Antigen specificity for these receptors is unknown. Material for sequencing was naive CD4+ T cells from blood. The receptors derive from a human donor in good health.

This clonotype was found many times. The CDR3 coding sequence is TGTGCCAGCAGCCGACAGGGGGGATACAATGAGCAGTTCTTC. The encoded protein is CASSRQGGYNEQFF. This chain connects TRBV14 to TRBJ2-1, with TRBD1 matching over 9 bases. The CDR3 has 14 amino acids. Trimming removed 4 bases from V and 4 bases from J; junction bases left unmatched: 2. Per the germline V gene, CDR1 is SGHDN and CDR2 is FVKESK.

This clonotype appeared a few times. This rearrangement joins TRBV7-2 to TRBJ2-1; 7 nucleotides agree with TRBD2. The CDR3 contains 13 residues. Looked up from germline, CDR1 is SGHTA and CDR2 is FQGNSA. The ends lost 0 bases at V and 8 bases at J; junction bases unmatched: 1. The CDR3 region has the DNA TGTGCCAGCAGCTTAGCGACTAGCTATGAGCAGTTCTTC. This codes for CASSLATSYEQFF.

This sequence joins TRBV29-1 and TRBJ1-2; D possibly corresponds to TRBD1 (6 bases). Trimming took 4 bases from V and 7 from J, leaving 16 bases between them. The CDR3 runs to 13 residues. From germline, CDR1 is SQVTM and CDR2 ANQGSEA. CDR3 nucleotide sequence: TGCAGCGTTGGCCCCGGGGGCGTCTCTGGCTACACCTTC. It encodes CSVGPGGVSGYTF.

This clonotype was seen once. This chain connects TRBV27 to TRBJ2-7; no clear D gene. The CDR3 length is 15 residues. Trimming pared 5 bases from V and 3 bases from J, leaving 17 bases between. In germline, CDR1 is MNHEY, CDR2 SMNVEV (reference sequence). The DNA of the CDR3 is TGTGCCAGCAGTCCGTCGGGTTTAATAATCTACGAGCAGTACTTC. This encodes CASSPSGLIIYEQYF.

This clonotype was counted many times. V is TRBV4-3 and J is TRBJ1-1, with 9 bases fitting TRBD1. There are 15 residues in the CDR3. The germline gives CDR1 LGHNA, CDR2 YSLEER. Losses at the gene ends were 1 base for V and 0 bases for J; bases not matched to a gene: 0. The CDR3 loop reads CASSQGTGVNTEAFF. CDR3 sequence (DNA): TGCGCCAGCAGCCAAGGGACAGGGGTGAACACTGAAGCTTTCTTT.

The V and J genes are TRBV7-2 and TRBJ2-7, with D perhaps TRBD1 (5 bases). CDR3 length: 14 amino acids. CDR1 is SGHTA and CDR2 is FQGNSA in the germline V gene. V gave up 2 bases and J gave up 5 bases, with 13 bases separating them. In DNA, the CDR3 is TGTGCCAGCAGCTTATCCAGGGTGGCCAACGAGCAGTACTTC. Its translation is CASSLSRVANEQYF.

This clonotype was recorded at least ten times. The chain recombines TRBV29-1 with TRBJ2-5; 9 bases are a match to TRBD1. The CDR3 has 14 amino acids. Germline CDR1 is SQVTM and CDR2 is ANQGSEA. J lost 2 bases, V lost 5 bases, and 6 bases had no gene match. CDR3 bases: TGCAGCGTTTACAGGGGGCAGGGGCAAGAGACCCAGTACTTC. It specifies CSVYRGQGQETQYF. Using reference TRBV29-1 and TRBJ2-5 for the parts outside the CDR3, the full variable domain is SAVISQKPSRDICQRGTSLTIQCQVDSQVTMMFWYRQQPGQSLTLIATANQGSEATYESGFVIDKFPISRPNLTFSTLTVSNMSPEDSSIYLCSVYRGQGQETQYFGPGTRLLVL.

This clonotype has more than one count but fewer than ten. CDR3 DNA sequence: TGTGCCAGCAAACCAGCGGGAGAGACCGGGGAGCTGTTTTTT. Amino acids: CASKPAGETGELFF. The chain links TRBV6-6 to TRBJ2-2; 8 nucleotides align to TRBD2. Unmatched junction bases numbered 6, after V lost 7 bases and J lost 5 bases. Germline CDR1 reads MNHNY; CDR2 reads SVGAGI (reference sequence). The CDR3 runs 14 residues.

Here the CDR3 DNA reads TGTGCCAGCAGTGAAGGTAGAGGGGGGTGGACAGATACGCAGTATTTT. Translated, it gives CASSEGRGGWTDTQYF. The chain joins TRBV6-1 to TRBJ2-3, with D perhaps being TRBD1 or TRBD2 (6 bases each). The CDR3 runs to 16 residues. Trimming took 1 base from V and 3 from J, leaving 14 bases between them. Per germline, CDR1 MNHNS and CDR2 SASEGT.

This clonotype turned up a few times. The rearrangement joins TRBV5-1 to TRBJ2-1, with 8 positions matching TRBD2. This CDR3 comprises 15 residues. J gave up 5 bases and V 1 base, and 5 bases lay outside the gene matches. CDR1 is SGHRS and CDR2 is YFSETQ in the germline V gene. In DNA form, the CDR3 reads TGCGCCAGCAGCTTGCCAGCGGGAGATCACAATGAGCAGTTCTTC. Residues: CASSLPAGDHNEQFF.

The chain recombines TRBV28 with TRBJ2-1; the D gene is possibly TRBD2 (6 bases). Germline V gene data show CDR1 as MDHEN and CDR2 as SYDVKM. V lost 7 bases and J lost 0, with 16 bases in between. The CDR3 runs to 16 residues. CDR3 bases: TGTGCCAGCATTGTTAGCGGACCAAGCTCCTACAATGAGCAGTTCTTC. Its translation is CASIVSGPSSYNEQFF.

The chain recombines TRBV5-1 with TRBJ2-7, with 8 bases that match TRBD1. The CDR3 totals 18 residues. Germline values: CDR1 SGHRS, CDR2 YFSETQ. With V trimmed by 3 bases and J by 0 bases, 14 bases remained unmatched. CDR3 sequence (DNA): TGCGCCAGCAGCTCTACCAAGCCTGGACAGGGCCTCTCCTACGAGCAGTACTTC. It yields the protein CASSSTKPGQGLSYEQYF.

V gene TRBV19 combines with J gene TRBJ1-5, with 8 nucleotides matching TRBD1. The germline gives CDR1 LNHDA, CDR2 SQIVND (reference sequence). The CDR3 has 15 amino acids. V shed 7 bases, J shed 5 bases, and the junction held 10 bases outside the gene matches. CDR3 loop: CASNPGQASYQPQHF. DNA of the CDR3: TGTGCCAGTAACCCGGGACAGGCTTCTTATCAGCCCCAGCATTTT.

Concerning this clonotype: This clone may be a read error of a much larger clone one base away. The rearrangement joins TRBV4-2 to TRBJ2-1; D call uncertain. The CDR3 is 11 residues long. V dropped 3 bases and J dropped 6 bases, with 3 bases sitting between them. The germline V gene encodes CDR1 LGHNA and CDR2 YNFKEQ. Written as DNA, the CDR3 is TGTGCCAGCAGCCAGTTCAATGAGCAGTTCTTC. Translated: CASSQFNEQFF.

CDR3 loop: CASSTQGGGIDNEQFF. CDR3 DNA: TGTGCCAGTAGTACCCAGGGGGGGGGGATTGACAATGAGCAGTTCTTC. V and J are TRBV19 and TRBJ2-1; D tentatively fits TRBD1 or TRBD2 (7 bases each). Germline assignment: CDR1 LNHDA and CDR2 SQIVND (reference sequence). The CDR3 consists of 16 residues. The V and J ends lost 4 bases and 5 bases respectively, with 18 bases between them.

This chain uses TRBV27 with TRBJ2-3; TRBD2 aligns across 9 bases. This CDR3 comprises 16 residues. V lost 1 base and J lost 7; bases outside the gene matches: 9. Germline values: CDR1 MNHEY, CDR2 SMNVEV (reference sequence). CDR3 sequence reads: CASSLLGSGSINTQYF. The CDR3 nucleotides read TGTGCCAGCAGTTTATTGGGTAGCGGGAGTATAAATACGCAGTATTTT.

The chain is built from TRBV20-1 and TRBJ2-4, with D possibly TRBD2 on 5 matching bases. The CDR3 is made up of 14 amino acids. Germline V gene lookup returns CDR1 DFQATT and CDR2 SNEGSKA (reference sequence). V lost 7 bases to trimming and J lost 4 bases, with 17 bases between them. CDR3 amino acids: CSVDPRTGKNIQYF. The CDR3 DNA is TGCAGTGTCGACCCCCGGACGGGGAAAAACATTCAGTACTTC.

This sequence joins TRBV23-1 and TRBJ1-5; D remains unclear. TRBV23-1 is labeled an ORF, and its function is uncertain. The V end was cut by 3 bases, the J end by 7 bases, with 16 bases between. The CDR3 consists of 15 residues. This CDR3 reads CASSQAPGRRQPQHF. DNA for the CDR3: TGCGCCAGCAGTCAGGCGCCGGGAAGAAGACAGCCCCAGCATTTT.